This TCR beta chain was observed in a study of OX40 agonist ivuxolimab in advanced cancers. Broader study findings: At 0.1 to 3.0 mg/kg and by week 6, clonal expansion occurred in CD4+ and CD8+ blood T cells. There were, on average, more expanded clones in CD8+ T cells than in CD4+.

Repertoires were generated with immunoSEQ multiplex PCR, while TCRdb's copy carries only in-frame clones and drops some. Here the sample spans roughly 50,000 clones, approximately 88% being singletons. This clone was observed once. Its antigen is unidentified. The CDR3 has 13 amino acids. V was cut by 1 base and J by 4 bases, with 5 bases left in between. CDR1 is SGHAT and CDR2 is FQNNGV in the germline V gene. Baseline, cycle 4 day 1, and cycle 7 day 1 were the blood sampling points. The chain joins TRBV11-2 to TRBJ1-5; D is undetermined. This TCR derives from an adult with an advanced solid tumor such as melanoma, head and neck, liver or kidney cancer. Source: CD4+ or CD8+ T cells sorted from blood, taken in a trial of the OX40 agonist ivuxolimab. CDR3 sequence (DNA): TGTGCCAGCAGCTTAGCGCCTAATCAGCCCCAGCATTTT. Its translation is CASSLAPNQPQHF.